This section outlines one T cell receptor beta chain sequence together with its context. The data were taken from a study of blood T cell repertoires in COVID-19. Study details: COVID-19 samples, acute and convalescent, were from the United States, Italy and Spain.

The trim removed 7 bases at V and 6 bases at J, leaving 9 bases unmatched. Germline V gene lookup returns CDR1 GTSNPN and CDR2 SVGIG (reference sequence). The CDR3 has 13 residues. Only in-frame clones appear in the TCRdb table, and some are missing; sequencing was by immunoSEQ multiplex PCR. The table has roughly 75,000 clones, approximately 79% seen once. The sequence came from a human donor with acute or convalescent COVID-19. The donor label of this sample is uncertain. The chain joins TRBV30 to TRBJ1-5; 7 bases map to TRBD1. Sequencing was performed on peripheral blood. DNA for the CDR3: TGTGCCTTCGGACAGGACGGGCGTCAGCCCCAGCATTTT. Translation gives CAFGQDGRQPQHF.